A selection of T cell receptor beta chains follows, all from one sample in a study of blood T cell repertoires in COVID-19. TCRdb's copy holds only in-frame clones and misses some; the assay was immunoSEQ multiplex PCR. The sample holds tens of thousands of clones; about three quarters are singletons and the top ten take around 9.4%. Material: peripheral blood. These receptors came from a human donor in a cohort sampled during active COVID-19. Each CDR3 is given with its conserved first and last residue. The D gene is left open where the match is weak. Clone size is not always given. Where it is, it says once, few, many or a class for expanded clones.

cdr3_aa: CASSHVLPGQGHGYTF
cdr3_nt: TGCGCCAGCAGCCATGTCCTTCCGGGACAGGGGCATGGCTACACCTTC
v_call: TRBV4-1
clone_size: .
d_call: TRBD1
j_call: TRBJ1-2

cdr3_aa: CASNRANTEAFF
cdr3_nt: TGTGCCAGCAACAGGGCGAACACTGAAGCTTTCTTT
v_call: TRBV2
clone_size: once
d_call: .
j_call: TRBJ1-1

cdr3_aa: CASSSGQAYSYNSPLHF
cdr3_nt: TGTGCCAGCAGCTCAGGACAGGCTTACTCCTATAATTCACCCCTCCACTTT
v_call: TRBV7-9
clone_size: few
d_call: TRBD1
j_call: TRBJ1-6

cdr3_aa: CASSYGGQGLHEQYF
cdr3_nt: TGTGCCAGCAGTTACGGAGGACAGGGGTTACACGAGCAGTACTTC
v_call: TRBV6-5
clone_size: once
d_call: TRBD1
j_call: TRBJ2-7

cdr3_aa: CARVLTSSGGATDTQYF
cdr3_nt: TGTGCCAGGGTACTTACATCTAGCGGGGGGGCAACAGATACGCAGTATTTT
v_call: TRBV2
clone_size: .
d_call: TRBD2
j_call: TRBJ2-3

cdr3_aa: CASSVGQGQFWETQYF
cdr3_nt: TGTGCCAGCAGCGTTGGACAGGGTCAATTTTGGGAGACCCAGTACTTC
v_call: TRBV9
clone_size: .
d_call: TRBD1
j_call: TRBJ2-5

cdr3_aa: CASSSGGRLGVAQYF
cdr3_nt: TGCGCCAGCAGCTCCGGGGGACGCCTAGGAGTGGCCCAGTACTTC
v_call: TRBV5-1
clone_size: .
d_call: .
j_call: TRBJ2-5

cdr3_aa: CASSSQGANSYEQYF
cdr3_nt: TGTGCCAGCTCATCCCAGGGGGCTAACTCCTACGAGCAGTACTTC
v_call: TRBV18
clone_size: .
d_call: TRBD1
j_call: TRBJ2-7

cdr3_aa: CASSLQTADTQYF
cdr3_nt: TGCGCCAGCAGCTTGCAAACGGCAGATACGCAGTATTTT
v_call: TRBV5-1
clone_size: .
d_call: .
j_call: TRBJ2-3

cdr3_aa: CASSEGPRDLYEQYF
cdr3_nt: TGTGCCAGCAGTGAAGGTCCCAGGGATCTCTACGAGCAGTACTTC
v_call: TRBV6-1
clone_size: once
d_call: .
j_call: TRBJ2-7

cdr3_aa: CASSQGLQLYEQYF
cdr3_nt: TGCGCCAGCAGCCAAGGTCTACAGCTCTACGAGCAGTACTTC
v_call: TRBV4-1
clone_size: .
d_call: .
j_call: TRBJ2-7

cdr3_aa: CASSQDERRGDLNSPLHF
cdr3_nt: TGCGCCAGCAGCCAAGACGAGCGCAGGGGGGATCTTAATTCACCCCTCCACTTT
v_call: TRBV4-3
clone_size: few
d_call: TRBD1
j_call: TRBJ1-6

cdr3_aa: CASSSQRYGYTF
cdr3_nt: TGTGCCAGCAGCTCCCAACGGTATGGCTACACCTTC
v_call: TRBV11-2
clone_size: .
d_call: .
j_call: TRBJ1-2

cdr3_aa: CASSPTSGGTNTGELFF
cdr3_nt: TGTGCCAGCAGCCCGACTAGCGGGGGGACGAACACCGGGGAGCTGTTTTTT
v_call: TRBV5-4
clone_size: .
d_call: TRBD2
j_call: TRBJ2-2

cdr3_aa: CASSVGLAGVSNEQFF
cdr3_nt: TGTGCCAGCAGCGTAGGACTAGCGGGGGTCAGCAATGAGCAGTTCTTC
v_call: TRBV9
clone_size: few
d_call: TRBD2
j_call: TRBJ2-1

cdr3_aa: CASSWKLRGGEQYF
cdr3_nt: TGTGCCAGCAGCTGGAAGTTAAGGGGCGGCGAGCAGTACTTC
v_call: TRBV5-4
clone_size: once
d_call: .
j_call: TRBJ2-7

cdr3_aa: CASSQDLGQGAYEQFF
cdr3_nt: TGTGCCAGCAGCCAAGATCTGGGACAGGGGGCGTATGAGCAGTTCTTC
v_call: TRBV14
clone_size: .
d_call: TRBD1
j_call: TRBJ2-1

cdr3_aa: CASSLGRGGTEAFF
cdr3_nt: TGTGCCAGCAGCCTGGGGAGGGGTGGCACTGAAGCTTTCTTT
v_call: TRBV6-5
clone_size: .
d_call: .
j_call: TRBJ1-1

cdr3_aa: CASSLWVAGGFTGELFF
cdr3_nt: TGTGCCAGCAGCTTATGGGTGGCGGGGGGGTTCACCGGGGAGCTGTTTTTT
v_call: TRBV7-8
clone_size: .
d_call: TRBD2
j_call: TRBJ2-2

cdr3_aa: CASSYGMSGIFEQYF
cdr3_nt: TGTGCCAGCAGTTACGGGATGAGCGGGATCTTCGAGCAGTACTTC
v_call: TRBV6-5
clone_size: .
d_call: TRBD2
j_call: TRBJ2-7

cdr3_aa: CASSRTGKAQPQHF
cdr3_nt: TGTGCCAGCAGTAGGACAGGGAAGGCTCAGCCCCAGCATTTT
v_call: TRBV6-2/TRBV6-3
clone_size: .
d_call: TRBD1
j_call: TRBJ1-5

cdr3_aa: CASSLGTGGWGEQYF
cdr3_nt: TGTGCCAGCAGCCTGGGGACAGGGGGCTGGGGCGAGCAGTACTTC
v_call: TRBV3-1/TRBV3-2
clone_size: .
d_call: TRBD1
j_call: TRBJ2-7

cdr3_aa: CASSPGLAAGYTF
cdr3_nt: TGTGCCAGCTCACCGGGCCTTGCTGCGGGCTACACCTTC
v_call: TRBV18
clone_size: once
d_call: .
j_call: TRBJ1-2

cdr3_aa: CASSSVDRPNYGYTF
cdr3_nt: TGTGCCAGCAGCTCGGTCGACAGGCCTAACTATGGCTACACCTTC
v_call: TRBV11-2
clone_size: .
d_call: .
j_call: TRBJ1-2

cdr3_aa: CASASQGGTGANVLTF
cdr3_nt: TGCGCCAGCGCTTCCCAGGGGGGAACCGGGGCCAACGTCCTGACTTTC
v_call: TRBV5-1
clone_size: .
d_call: .
j_call: TRBJ2-6

cdr3_aa: CASSQDWTIATDTQYF
cdr3_nt: TGCGCCAGCAGCCAAGATTGGACTATAGCAACAGATACGCAGTATTTT
v_call: TRBV4-3
clone_size: .
d_call: .
j_call: TRBJ2-3

cdr3_aa: CASSQDPGGPETQYF
cdr3_nt: TGTGCCAGCAGCCAAGATCCGGGGGGGCCAGAGACCCAGTACTTC
v_call: TRBV3-1/TRBV3-2
clone_size: .
d_call: TRBD2
j_call: TRBJ2-5

cdr3_aa: CASSSGLEDRETQYF
cdr3_nt: TGTGCCAGCAGCTCCGGACTAGAGGATCGTGAGACCCAGTACTTC
v_call: TRBV7-2
clone_size: .
d_call: TRBD2
j_call: TRBJ2-5

cdr3_aa: CASSRFGDRVKGEQYF
cdr3_nt: TGTGCCAGCAGTCGGTTCGGGGACAGGGTGAAAGGCGAGCAGTACTTC
v_call: TRBV28
clone_size: .
d_call: TRBD1
j_call: TRBJ2-7

cdr3_aa: CASSSNRDSPLHF
cdr3_nt: TGTGCCAGCAGCTCGAACAGGGACTCACCCCTCCACTTT
v_call: TRBV7-3
clone_size: few
d_call: .
j_call: TRBJ1-6